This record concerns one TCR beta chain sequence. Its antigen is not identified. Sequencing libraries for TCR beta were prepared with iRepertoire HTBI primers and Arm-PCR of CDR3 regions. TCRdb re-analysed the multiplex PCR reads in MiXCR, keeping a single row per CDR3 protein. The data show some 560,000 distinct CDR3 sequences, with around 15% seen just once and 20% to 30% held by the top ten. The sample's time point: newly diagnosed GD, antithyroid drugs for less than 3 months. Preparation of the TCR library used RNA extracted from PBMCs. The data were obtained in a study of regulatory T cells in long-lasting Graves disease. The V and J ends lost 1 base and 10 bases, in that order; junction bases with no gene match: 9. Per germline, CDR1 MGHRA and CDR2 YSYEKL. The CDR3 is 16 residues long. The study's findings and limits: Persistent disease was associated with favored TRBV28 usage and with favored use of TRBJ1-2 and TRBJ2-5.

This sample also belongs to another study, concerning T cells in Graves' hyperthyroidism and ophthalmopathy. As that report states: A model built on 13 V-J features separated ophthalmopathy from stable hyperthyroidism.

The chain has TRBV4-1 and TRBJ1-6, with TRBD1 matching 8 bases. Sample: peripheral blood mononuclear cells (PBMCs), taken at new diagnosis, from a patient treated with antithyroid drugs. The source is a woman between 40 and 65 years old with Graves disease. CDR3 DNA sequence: TGCGCCAGCAGCCAAGGTCAGGGGGCGCTCAGATCACCCCTCCACTTT. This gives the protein CASSQGQGALRSPLHF.